This entry features one T cell receptor (beta chain) sequence. No antigen is known for it. This entry comes from a study of post-analysis software for immune sequencing data. Unique molecular identifiers featured in each of the TCR beta cDNA libraries. T cells, about 0.95 to 10 million of them, yielded a few hundred thousand cDNA molecules. Via MiXCR, TCRdb re-called the PCR reads, giving one row per CDR3 protein. Of around 770,000 distinct CDR3 sequences in the sample, about 45% were seen once. Whole-study results and caveats: Among multiple sclerosis patients, normalized Chao1 diversity was significantly below that of controls. About 5 TRBV segments, including TRBV5-6, TRBV5-1 and TRBV20-1, were more frequent in patients than controls.

The CDR3 contains 15 residues. Deletions cut 4 bases from V and 7 bases from J, with 17 bases between. This TCR derives from a girl between 5 and 17 years old with multiple sclerosis. Source material: blood. V usage is TRBV12-3 or TRBV12-4 and J usage is TRBJ2-1, with D possibly being TRBD1 (6 bases). CDR3 in amino acids: CASSSTGWGGNEQFF. DNA of the CDR3: TGTGCCAGCAGTTCAACAGGGTGGGGTGGGAATGAGCAGTTCTTC.